The rows below give T cell receptor beta chains drawn from one sample of a study of T cells in localized non-small cell lung cancer. Data came from immunoSEQ multiplex PCR; TCRdb stores just in-frame clones and leaves some out. There are around 19,000 clones in the sample; roughly nine tenths occur only once, and approximately 2.7% lies in the top ten. The sequencing used peripheral blood, collected before any cancer treatment. The receptors derive from a woman aged 40-75 years with stage I lung adenocarcinoma. CDR3s include the opening cysteine and the closing phenylalanine or tryptophan. A D gene is named only where the DNA matches it firmly.

>TRBV19|NA|TRBJ1-5
TGTGCCAGTAGTATGGTCCAGGGATCGAATAGCAATCAGCCCCAGCATTTT
CASSMVQGSNSNQPQHF
>TRBV23-1|NA|TRBJ2-7
TGCGCCAGCAGTCAAGAACGGGCCCACGAGCAGTACTTC
CASSQERAHEQYF
>TRBV10-3|NA|TRBJ1-1
TGTGCCATCAGTGAGAAATTTACAGGTAACACTGAAGCTTTCTTT
CAISEKFTGNTEAFF
>TRBV5-1|NA|TRBJ1-1
TGCGCCAGCAGCTTGGAATCGATGGCGGTCCCCAGGGCTTTCTTT
CASSLESMAVPRAFF
>TRBV5-1|TRBD1|TRBJ2-1
TGCGCCAGTCGGAGGACAGGGCTCAATGAGCAGTTCTTC
CASRRTGLNEQFF
>TRBV10-3|NA|TRBJ2-2
TGTGCCATTCACGGCAGGGTGAGCGGGGAGCTGTTTTTT
CAIHGRVSGELFF
>TRBV11-2|TRBD2|TRBJ2-2
TGTGCCAGCAGCTTACCACCCCTAGCGGGGAGAACCGGGGAGCTGTTTTTT
CASSLPPLAGRTGELFF
>TRBV19|NA|TRBJ1-1
TGTGCCAGTAGTATAGATCGGTACGGCAACACTGAAGCTTTCTTT
CASSIDRYGNTEAFF
>TRBV9|TRBD1|TRBJ1-1
TGTGCCAGCAGCGCAGGACAGGGATGGGACACTGAAGCTTTCTTT
CASSAGQGWDTEAFF
>TRBV5-1|NA|TRBJ1-4
TGCGCCAGCAGCTTGATTTCAGGGAATGAAAAACTGTTTTTT
CASSLISGNEKLFF
>TRBV28|NA|TRBJ1-3
TGTGCCAGCACCCCGGGGGGGGCGGGAAACACCATATATTTT
CASTPGGAGNTIYF